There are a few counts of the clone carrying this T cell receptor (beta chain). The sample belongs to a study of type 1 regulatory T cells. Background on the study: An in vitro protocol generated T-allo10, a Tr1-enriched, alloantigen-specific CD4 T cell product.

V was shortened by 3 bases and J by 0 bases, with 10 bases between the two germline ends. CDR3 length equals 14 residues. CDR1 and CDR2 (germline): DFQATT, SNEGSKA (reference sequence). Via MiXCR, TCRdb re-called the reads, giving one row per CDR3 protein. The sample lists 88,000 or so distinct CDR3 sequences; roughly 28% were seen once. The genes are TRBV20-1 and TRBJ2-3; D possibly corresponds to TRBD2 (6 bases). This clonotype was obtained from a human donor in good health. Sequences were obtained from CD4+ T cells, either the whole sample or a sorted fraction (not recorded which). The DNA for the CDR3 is TGCAGTGCTAGCCCAGGGACTAGCACAGATACGCAGTATTTT. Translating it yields CSASPGTSTDTQYF.